This entry lists 20 T cell receptor beta chains sequenced from one sample in a study of cytomegalovirus exposure and HLA in healthy donors. 13 Jbeta primers and 60 Vbeta primers were used for the PCR. The repertoire was sequenced with immunoSEQ multiplex PCR; TCRdb's copy has only in-frame clones and lacks some. Among 150,000 or so clones listed, around two thirds were seen once. Sequencing used PBMCs. Receptors were obtained from a man younger than 35 in good health and CMV-seropositive.

This clone was observed once. An end of the junction does not agree with germline; a read error may underlie this. The chain joins TRBV29-1 to TRBJ1-1; D call uncertain. The germline V gene encodes CDR1 SQVTM and CDR2 ANQGSEA. This CDR3 is 13 amino acids long. The CDR3 sequence: CSVEDTVLFMAFF. For the CDR3, the DNA is TGCAGCGTCGAAGACACGGTCTTGTTTATGGCTTTCTTT.

This chain connects TRBV29-1 to TRBJ1-5; D may be TRBD1 (6 bases). Trimming removed 3 bases from V and 1 base from J, with 10 bases in between. Germline V gene data show CDR1 as SQVTM and CDR2 as ANQGSEA. The CDR3 consists of 14 residues. The CDR3 DNA follows: TGCAGCGTTGAGTTCACAGGGAGCAATCAGCCCCAGCATTTT. Translated, it gives CSVEFTGSNQPQHF. Full variable domain (rest looked up from reference TRBV29-1 and TRBJ1-5): SAVISQKPSRDICQRGTSLTIQCQVDSQVTMMFWYRQQPGQSLTLIATANQGSEATYESGFVIDKFPISRPNLTFSTLTVSNMSPEDSSIYLCSVEFTGSNQPQHFGDGTRLSIL.

The gene calls are TRBV2 and TRBJ1-2, with a possible D match to TRBD1 (5 bases). The V end was cut by 7 bases, the J end by 4 bases, with 10 bases between. This CDR3 is built from 12 residues. Per germline, CDR1 SNHLY and CDR2 FYNNEI. In DNA, the CDR3 is TGTGCCAGCAACGGGGACTCCTATGGCTACACCTTC. Residues: CASNGDSYGYTF.

In its sample, this clone was seen a few times. The chain recombines TRBV28 with TRBJ1-2, with D uncertain. Germline V gives CDR1 MDHEN, CDR2 SYDVKM. This CDR3 region has 16 residues. V lost 3 bases, J lost 1 base, and 15 bases lay in between. This chain's CDR3 is CASSLGRSSYNYGYTF. CDR3 bases: TGTGCCAGCAGTTTGGGCAGGTCATCATATAACTATGGCTACACCTTC.

The V gene is TRBV6-5, the J gene TRBJ1-2; D not certain. There are 13 residues in the CDR3. Per germline, CDR1 MNHEY and CDR2 SVGAGI. V gave up 0 bases and J gave up 6 bases, with 8 bases separating them. The CDR3 region has the DNA TGTGCCAGCAGTTACTCGATGGCGGATGGCTACACCTTC. It specifies CASSYSMADGYTF.

This rearrangement joins TRBV5-1 to TRBJ1-3; possible D gene TRBD1, 5 bases. Germline CDR1 and CDR2: SGHRS and YFSETQ. The CDR3 length is 13 residues. V shed 6 bases and J shed 3 bases, with 10 bases lying between them. CDR3 amino acids: CASKGGDGNTIYF. As DNA, the CDR3 is TGCGCCAGCAAGGGAGGGGATGGAAACACCATATATTTT.

This chain connects TRBV27 to TRBJ2-6; a weak D match, TRBD1 (5 bases). The germline V gene encodes CDR1 MNHEY and CDR2 SMNVEV (reference sequence). The CDR3 extends over 18 amino acids. Deletions cut 7 bases from V and 0 bases from J, with 19 bases between. For the CDR3, the DNA is TGTGCCAGCAAACAAGCAGGGAAGTTAGACTCTGGGGCCAACGTCCTGACTTTC. Translation: CASKQAGKLDSGANVLTF.

The chain joins TRBV6-5 to TRBJ1-2; 9 bases align to TRBD1. This CDR3 contains 15 residues. With 0 bases clipped from V and 7 bases from J, the junction kept 6 bases outside the gene matches. CDR1 is MNHEY, CDR2 SVGAGI, per germline. The DNA of the CDR3 is TGTGCCAGCAGTTACTCGACAGGGGGTCTTTCTGGCTACACCTTC. Translated, it gives CASSYSTGGLSGYTF.

This clone occurred a few times. This chain connects TRBV4-1 to TRBJ2-7, with TRBD2 matching over 12 bases. V trimming: 4 bases; J trimming: 2 bases; junction bases outside the gene matches: 3. CDR1 is MGHRA and CDR2 is YSYEKL in the germline V gene. There are 15 residues in the CDR3. The CDR3 DNA reads as TGCGCCAGCAGCCCAGGACTAGCGGGACCCTACGAGCAGTACTTC. It translates to CASSPGLAGPYEQYF.

This rearrangement joins TRBV18 to TRBJ2-1; perhaps TRBD1 as D (6 bases). V dropped 1 base and J dropped 5 bases, with 9 bases sitting between them. Germline V gene data show CDR1 as KGHSH and CDR2 as LQKENI. This CDR3 has 14 residues. CDR3 in DNA: TGTGCCAGCTCACCACAGCAGGGGCACAATGAGCAGTTCTTC. Protein: CASSPQQGHNEQFF.

This clone occurred a few times. The chain is built from TRBV4-1 and TRBJ2-1; maybe TRBD1 (5 bases). V dropped 3 bases and J dropped 8 bases, with 20 bases sitting between them. CDR1 and CDR2 (germline): MGHRA, YSYEKL. The CDR3 is 16 residues long. The CDR3 region is CASSQIPSNTRDEQFF. CDR3 in DNA: TGCGCCAGCAGCCAGATCCCATCCAATACCAGGGATGAGCAGTTCTTC.

The rearrangement joins TRBV28 to TRBJ2-7; TRBD1 might be the D (5 bases). This CDR3 region has 14 residues. V lost 7 bases and J lost 2, with 15 bases in between. Germline-derived CDR1 and CDR2 are MDHEN and SYDVKM. In nucleotides, the CDR3 is TGTGCCAGCAATGAGCAGGGAACGACCTACGAGCAGTACTTC. Translating gives CASNEQGTTYEQYF.

This clone was seen once. The rearrangement joins TRBV6-1 to TRBJ1-6; no reliable D call. CDR3 length equals 13 residues. Deletions cut 6 bases from V and 7 bases from J, with 10 bases between. Germline-derived CDR1 and CDR2 are MNHNS and SASEGT. The DNA for the CDR3 is TGTGCCAGCAGCTATATCTCCAATTCACCCCTCCACTTT. Translation gives CASSYISNSPLHF.

This chain links TRBV7-2 with TRBJ2-1, with TRBD2 as a possible D gene (6 bases). CDR1 and CDR2 (germline): SGHTA, FQGNSA. This CDR3 has 16 residues. Trimming cost V 5 bases and J 4 bases, with 18 bases left between them. The CDR3 reads CASSPQPPAGYNEQFF. The CDR3 bases are TGTGCCAGCAGCCCCCAACCCCCTGCGGGATACAATGAGCAGTTCTTC.

The chain joins TRBV5-1 to TRBJ1-1; 7 bases agree with TRBD1. V shed 0 bases, J shed 0 bases, and the junction held 8 bases outside the gene matches. Germline values: CDR1 SGHRS, CDR2 YFSETQ. The CDR3 runs to 17 residues. Here the CDR3 DNA reads TGCGCCAGCAGCTTGGGGACAGGCCTGAGGTTGAACACTGAAGCTTTCTTT. This translates into CASSLGTGLRLNTEAFF.

The J gene is TRBJ1-6, the V gene TRBV27; TRBD1 matches at 9 bases. The germline V gene has CDR1 MNHEY and CDR2 SMNVEV (reference sequence). The CDR3 consists of 16 residues. Germline trimming cut 6 bases from V and 2 bases from J; bases unmatched to any gene: 5. The CDR3 DNA sequence: TGTGCCAGCAGCCGGACAGGGGCCACCTATAATTCACCCCTCCACTTT. It translates to CASSRTGATYNSPLHF.

This clone was counted only a few times. This chain links TRBV15 with TRBJ1-2; 7 nucleotides line up with TRBD1. CDR3 length: 16 residues. Germline CDR1 and CDR2: LNHNV and YYDKDF (reference sequence). The J segment lost 0 bases and the V segment lost 2 bases, leaving 6 bases of the junction unmatched. The CDR3 protein is CATSRRQGSANYGYTF. Here the CDR3 DNA reads TGTGCCACCAGCAGACGACAGGGATCAGCTAACTATGGCTACACCTTC.

This chain links TRBV13 with TRBJ1-1, with TRBD1 matching 7 bases. The V gene's germline CDR1 is PRHDT and CDR2 FYEKMQ (reference sequence). With 4 bases clipped from V and 7 bases from J, the junction kept 3 bases outside the gene matches. This CDR3 is built from 12 residues. This chain's CDR3 is CASSSGTVEAFF. CDR3 sequence (DNA): TGTGCCAGCAGCTCCGGGACAGTTGAAGCTTTCTTT.

This clone was recorded a few times. The J gene is TRBJ1-1, the V gene TRBV29-1; the match to TRBD1 covers 9 bases. This CDR3 comprises 12 residues. Germline CDR1 and CDR2: SQVTM and ANQGSEA. V lost 7 bases, J lost 3 bases, and 3 bases stayed unmatched. CDR3 bases: TGCAGCGCCAGGACAGGGGACACTGAAGCTTTCTTT. As protein: CSARTGDTEAFF.

V usage is TRBV7-9 and J usage is TRBJ2-1, with 8 positions matching TRBD2. With V trimmed by 4 bases and J by 5 bases, 10 bases remained unmatched. Germline lookup yields CDR1 SEHNR and CDR2 FQNEAQ (reference sequence). The CDR3 spans 16 residues. The CDR3, as DNA: TGTGCCAGCAGCTCCAATTGGCGGGAGGATAACAATGAGCAGTTCTTC. Translated, it gives CASSSNWREDNNEQFF.